What follows are 25 T cell receptor beta chains derived from one specimen sequenced in a study of post-analysis software for immune sequencing data. The study, taken as a whole, reports: Among about 5 TRBV segments more frequent in patients than controls were TRBV5-6, TRBV5-1 and TRBV20-1.

These receptors' antigens are unknown. Researchers reported that TCR beta cDNA libraries carried unique molecular identifiers. TCRdb used MiXCR to reprocess the PCR reads, holding one entry per CDR3 protein. The data hold 430,000 or so distinct CDR3 sequences, with approximately 39% observed a single time. The sample consisted of blood. The receptors shown here come from a girl aged 2 to 9 with multiple sclerosis.

This clonotype turned up a few times. V and J are TRBV5-1 and TRBJ2-1, with a weak D call TRBD1 (6 bases). Germline assignment: CDR1 SGHRS and CDR2 YFSETQ. This CDR3 is 13 amino acids long. V lost 2 bases and J 8 bases, leaving 11 bases between the germline ends. CDR3 amino acids: CASSLGQLDEQFF. CDR3 nucleotide sequence: TGCGCCAGCAGCTTAGGACAGCTCGATGAGCAGTTCTTC.

Comments on this clonotype: It is likely a read error, because the conserved phenylalanine at the end of the CDR3 is missing. V gene TRBV20-1 combines with J gene TRBJ1-6; D possibly corresponds to TRBD1 (5 bases). Germline CDR1 is DFQATT and CDR2 is SNEGSKA (reference sequence). This CDR3 has 14 amino acids. The V gene lost 2 bases and the J gene lost 4 bases, with 9 bases spanning the gap. The CDR3 nucleotides read TGCAGTGCTAGATTGGGGACTTATAATTCACCCCTCCACGTT. As protein: CSARLGTYNSPLHV.

Written as DNA, the CDR3 is TGTGCCAGCAGCCGCAATGCACAGGGGGCTGGGGCCAACGTCCTGACTTTC. The encoded protein is CASSRNAQGAGANVLTF. The chain recombines TRBV7-6 with TRBJ2-6, with 8 nucleotides matching TRBD1. Looked up from germline, CDR1 is SGHVS and CDR2 is FNYEAQ. The length of the CDR3 is 17 residues. V trimming: 5 bases; J trimming: 2 bases; junction bases outside the gene matches: 8.

This chain connects TRBV9 to TRBJ2-3; TRBD2 agrees at 11 bases. The CDR3 extends over 17 amino acids. V dropped 4 bases and J dropped 3; count of bases not matched to a gene: 10. The V gene's germline CDR1 is SGDLS and CDR2 YYNGEE. The DNA for the CDR3 is TGTGCCAGCAGCCCGGGTTTTAGCGGGAGGGCAACAGATACGCAGTATTTT. Protein sequence: CASSPGFSGRATDTQYF.

In its sample, this clonotype was seen a few times. The J gene is TRBJ2-4, the V gene TRBV28; 9 bases are a match to TRBD1. Trimming took 1 base from V and 4 from J; bases not matched to a gene: 2. The CDR3 extends over 15 amino acids. Germline V gene sequence: CDR1 MDHEN, CDR2 SYDVKM. CDR3 in amino acids: CASSLFGTGKNIQYF. The CDR3 DNA reads TGTGCCAGCAGTTTATTTGGGACAGGGAAAAACATTCAGTACTTC.

This clonotype was picked up a small number of times. The chain uses TRBV6-5 and TRBJ2-7; no reliable D call. The DNA end is more similar to TRBJ2-5, so the J call may be wrong. The CDR3 consists of 12 residues. The germline CDR1 and CDR2 sequences are MNHEY and SVGAGI. The chain's CDR3 is CASSYVRGTQYF. The CDR3 nucleotides read TGTGCCAGCAGTTACGTTCGTGGGACCCAGTACTTC.

The chain uses TRBV5-1 and TRBJ2-1; 11 bases fit TRBD2. V dropped 1 base and J dropped 8; count of bases not matched to a gene: 11. This CDR3 is 17 amino acids long. Germline lookup yields CDR1 SGHRS and CDR2 YFSETQ. CDR3 nucleotide sequence: TGCGCCAGCAGCTTGTCCCCACTAGCGGGAGAACTCTATGAGCAGTTCTTC. Amino acid sequence: CASSLSPLAGELYEQFF.

The chain uses TRBV20-1 and TRBJ2-1; D is ambiguous. Germline V gene sequence: CDR1 DFQATT, CDR2 SNEGSKA (reference sequence). V lost 1 base, J lost 7 bases, and 17 bases lay in between. The CDR3 is made up of 15 amino acids. The CDR3, as DNA: TGCAGTGCTAGAGCCAGGTCTGGGTTTTGGAATGAGCAGTTCTTC. It is translated as CSARARSGFWNEQFF.

The J gene is TRBJ2-7, the V gene TRBV7-6; perhaps TRBD1 as D (6 bases). Trimming shortened V by 3 bases and J by 3 bases, and 21 bases separated the two germline ends. This CDR3 region has 17 residues. CDR1 is SGHVS and CDR2 is FNYEAQ in the germline V gene. CDR3 sequence (DNA): TGTGCCAGCAGCTTGGGGCAGGGGACCGGGGTGTTCTACGAGCAGTACTTC. Translation: CASSLGQGTGVFYEQYF.

In this sample, this clonotype turned up a few times. J is TRBJ2-7 and V is TRBV7-8; 8 bases agree with TRBD2. V lost 5 bases and J lost 0; bases outside the gene matches: 15. CDR3 length: 18 amino acids. Germline lookup yields CDR1 SGHVS and CDR2 FQNEAQ. The CDR3 DNA follows: TGTGCCAGCAGCCCCCGTGATCCCACTAGCGGCAGCTCCTACGAGCAGTACTTC. As protein: CASSPRDPTSGSSYEQYF.

The chain couples TRBV6-6 to TRBJ2-6; D unresolved. V lost 8 bases, J lost 0 bases, and 8 bases lay in between. Germline CDR1 MNHNY, CDR2 SVGAGI (reference sequence). CDR3 size: 14 residues. CDR3 bases: TGTGCCAGCGGAAGGATCTCTGGGGCCAACGTCCTGACTTTC. Residues: CASGRISGANVLTF.

V is TRBV12-3 or TRBV12-4 and J is TRBJ1-2; D remains unclear. V dropped 7 bases and J dropped 0 bases, with 15 bases sitting between them. The CDR3 has 15 residues. CDR3 loop: CASTLPALANYGYTF. In DNA, the CDR3 is TGTGCCAGCACGTTGCCAGCGTTAGCTAACTATGGCTACACCTTC.

This clonotype turned up a few times. The chain combines TRBV7-9 with TRBJ1-6, with D unclear. V was pared by 5 bases and J by 10 bases, with 18 bases between. From germline, CDR1 is SEHNR and CDR2 FQNEAQ (reference sequence). CDR3 length equals 15 residues. CDR3 DNA: TGTGCCAGCAGCCCGACGCGAGGACGACGATCACCCCTCCACTTT. As protein: CASSPTRGRRSPLHF. Supplemented by reference TRBV7-9 and TRBJ1-6, the full variable domain reads DTGVSQNPRHKITKRGQNVTFRCDPISEHNRLYWYRQTLGQGPEFLTYFQNEAQLEKSRLLSDRFSAERPKGSFSTLEIQRTEQGDSAMYLCASSPTRGRRSPLHFGNGTRLTVT.

V and J are TRBV25-1 and TRBJ2-3, with 10 positions matching TRBD2. CDR3 length equals 14 residues. Germline V gene sequence: CDR1 MGHDK, CDR2 SYGVNS. Germline trimming cut 8 bases from V and 2 bases from J; bases unmatched to any gene: 4. Here the CDR3 DNA reads TGTGCCAGCCAGGGGACTAGCGCCACAGATACGCAGTATTTT. Protein product: CASQGTSATDTQYF.

This clonotype came up a few times. The rearrangement links TRBV4-1 to TRBJ2-7; no clear D gene. Germline loops: CDR1 MGHRA, CDR2 YSYEKL. V was cut by 1 base and J by 3 bases, with 10 bases left in between. The length of the CDR3 is 14 residues. The CDR3 region is CASSQVSTDYEQYF. CDR3 nucleotides: TGCGCCAGCAGCCAAGTGTCGACTGACTACGAGCAGTACTTC.

V is TRBV20-1 and J is TRBJ2-7; TRBD2 agrees at 13 bases. Germline CDR1 and CDR2: DFQATT and SNEGSKA (reference sequence). Germline trimming cut 3 bases from V and 2 bases from J; bases unmatched to any gene: 13. This CDR3 has 18 residues. The CDR3 DNA follows: TGCAGTGCTAGCCCCTATTCGGGACTAGCGGGACAAACCTACGAGCAGTACTTC. Protein: CSASPYSGLAGQTYEQYF.

This clonotype was seen only a few times. This chain joins TRBV20-1 and TRBJ1-6, with unresolved D. V lost 1 base and J 0 bases, leaving 19 bases between the germline ends. The length of the CDR3 is 19 residues. Germline V gene lookup returns CDR1 DFQATT and CDR2 SNEGSKA (reference sequence). CDR3 in DNA: TGCAGTGCTAGAGGGGCACCGACTCGGACCAGCTCCTATAATTCACCCCTCCACTTT. This sequence encodes CSARGAPTRTSSYNSPLHF.

This clonotype was counted a few times. The chain carries TRBV11-1 and TRBJ2-1, with a possible D match to TRBD2 (7 bases). The CDR3 covers 17 residues. The V gene lost 5 bases and the J gene lost 2 bases, with 19 bases spanning the gap. Germline CDR1 reads SGHAT; CDR2 reads FQDESV (reference sequence). CDR3 DNA: TGTGCCAGCAGCCCCGGAGGGGGGGCCTTCACCTACAATGAGCAGTTCTTC. It is translated as CASSPGGGAFTYNEQFF. The full variable domain, rest sourced from reference TRBV11-1 and TRBJ2-1, is EAEVAQSPRYKITEKSQAVAFWCDPISGHATLYWYRQILGQGPELLVQFQDESVVDDSQLPKDRFSAERLKGVDSTLKIQPAELGDSAMYLCASSPGGGAFTYNEQFFGPGTRLTVL.

This clonotype was seen more than once but under ten times. V is TRBV20-1 and J is TRBJ2-3, with D possibly matching TRBD1 (5 bases). This CDR3 spans 13 amino acids. Germline CDR1 DFQATT, CDR2 SNEGSKA (reference sequence). Trimming took 4 bases from V and 6 from J, leaving 14 bases between them. CDR3 DNA sequence: TGCAGTGCTAAGGGCCAGGGCGCGGATACGCAGTATTTT. Protein product: CSAKGQGADTQYF.

The J gene is TRBJ2-3, the V gene TRBV20-1, with TRBD2 identical over 7 bases. Germline trimming cut 5 bases from V and 1 base from J; bases unmatched to any gene: 15. This CDR3 is 17 amino acids long. Germline V gene data show CDR1 as DFQATT and CDR2 as SNEGSKA (reference sequence). The CDR3 reads CSALPFLLAGRTDTQYF. The DNA for the CDR3 is TGCAGTGCTCTTCCCTTTTTATTAGCGGGTCGCACAGATACGCAGTATTTT.

The table lists this clonotype with a few counts. The V gene is TRBV20-1, the J gene TRBJ2-3, with 9 nucleotides matching TRBD2. This CDR3 spans 17 amino acids. Trimming at V came to 5 bases and at J to 0 bases, leaving 12 bases not matched to a gene. Germline loops: CDR1 DFQATT, CDR2 SNEGSKA (reference sequence). The CDR3 bases are TGCAGTGCTCCTACTAGCGGGCCGTTAGCTAGCACAGATACGCAGTATTTT. Its protein product is CSAPTSGPLASTDTQYF.

This sequence joins TRBV7-3 and TRBJ2-7; 7 nucleotides match TRBD1. J lost 2 bases, V lost 5 bases, and 12 bases had no gene match. The V gene's germline CDR1 is SGHTA and CDR2 FQGTGA. The CDR3 has 16 residues. The CDR3 region is CASSLNAVGTAYEQYF. The CDR3 DNA reads TGTGCCAGCAGCCTAAACGCCGTGGGGACAGCCTACGAGCAGTACTTC. Using reference TRBV7-3 and TRBJ2-7 for the parts outside the CDR3, the full variable domain is GAGVSQTPSNKVTEKGKYVELRCDPISGHTALYWYRQSLGQGPEFLIYFQGTGAADDSGLPNDRFFAVRPEGSVSTLKIQRTERGDSAVYLCASSLNAVGTAYEQYFGPGTRLTVT.

V and J are TRBV20-1 and TRBJ1-3; TRBD1 matches 7 bases. The length of the CDR3 is 15 residues. Germline V gene data show CDR1 as DFQATT and CDR2 as SNEGSKA (reference sequence). V shed 2 bases and J 4 bases; nucleotides not matched to a gene: 8. The CDR3 DNA reads as TGCAGTGCTAGAAGAGGGCCCAGGGGGGGAAACACCATATATTTT. It yields the protein CSARRGPRGGNTIYF.

The chain is built from TRBV5-1 and TRBJ1-1; 7 nucleotides agree with TRBD1. Germline V gene data show CDR1 as SGHRS and CDR2 as YFSETQ. This CDR3 has 15 amino acids. V lost 4 bases, J lost 7 bases, and 13 bases stayed unmatched. The CDR3 sequence: CASSTHAGTASEAFF. As DNA, the CDR3 is TGCGCCAGCAGCACCCACGCCGGGACAGCGAGTGAAGCTTTCTTT.

This clonotype was picked up many times. This chain joins TRBV5-1 and TRBJ2-4; TRBD1 matches 10 bases. CDR1 and CDR2 (germline): SGHRS, YFSETQ. J lost 13 bases, V lost 0 bases, and 1 base had no gene match. CDR3 size: 12 residues. The DNA of the CDR3 is TGCGCCAGCAGCTTGGTGGGACAGGGGCAGTACTTC. This sequence encodes CASSLVGQGQYF.